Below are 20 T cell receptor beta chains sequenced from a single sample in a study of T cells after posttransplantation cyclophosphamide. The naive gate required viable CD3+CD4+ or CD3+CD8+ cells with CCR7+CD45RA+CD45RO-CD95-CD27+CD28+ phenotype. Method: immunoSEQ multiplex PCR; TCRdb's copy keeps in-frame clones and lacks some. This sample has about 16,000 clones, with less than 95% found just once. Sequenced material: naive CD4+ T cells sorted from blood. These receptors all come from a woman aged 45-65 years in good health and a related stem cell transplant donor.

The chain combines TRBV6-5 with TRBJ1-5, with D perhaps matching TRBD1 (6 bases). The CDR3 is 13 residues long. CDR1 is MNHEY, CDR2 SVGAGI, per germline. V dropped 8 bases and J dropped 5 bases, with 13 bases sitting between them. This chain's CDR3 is CASQRGKDQPQHF. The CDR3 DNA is TGTGCCAGCCAAAGGGGGAAAGATCAGCCCCAGCATTTT.

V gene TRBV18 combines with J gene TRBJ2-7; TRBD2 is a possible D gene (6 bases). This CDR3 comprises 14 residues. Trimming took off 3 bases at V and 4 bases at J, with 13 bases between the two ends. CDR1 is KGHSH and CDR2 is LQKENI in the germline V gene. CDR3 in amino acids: CASSPLAGTYEQYF. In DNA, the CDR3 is TGTGCCAGCTCACCGCTAGCAGGGACTTACGAGCAGTACTTC.

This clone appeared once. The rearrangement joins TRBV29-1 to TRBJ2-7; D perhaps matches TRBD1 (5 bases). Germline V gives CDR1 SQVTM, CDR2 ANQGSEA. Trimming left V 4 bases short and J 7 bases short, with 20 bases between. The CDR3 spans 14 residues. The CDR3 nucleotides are TGCAGCGTTGTCGCCTCCAGGGTGTCGGGTGAGCAGTACTTC. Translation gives CSVVASRVSGEQYF.

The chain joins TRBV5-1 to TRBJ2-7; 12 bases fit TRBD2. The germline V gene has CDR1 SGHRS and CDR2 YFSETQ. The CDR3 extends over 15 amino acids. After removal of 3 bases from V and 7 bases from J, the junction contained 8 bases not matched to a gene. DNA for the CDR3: TGCGCCAGCAGCTCCCGACTAGCGGGAGCGGGAGAGCAGTACTTC. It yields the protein CASSSRLAGAGEQYF.

The CDR3 region is CASSLGVGTVDTQYF. CDR3 nucleotides: TGTGCCAGCAGCTTGGGGGTAGGGACAGTGGATACGCAGTATTTT. The chain employs TRBV7-6 and TRBJ2-3; 7 bases agree with TRBD1. The germline V gene encodes CDR1 SGHVS and CDR2 FNYEAQ. The CDR3 runs to 15 residues. Trimming took 3 bases from V and 6 from J; bases not matched to a gene: 9.

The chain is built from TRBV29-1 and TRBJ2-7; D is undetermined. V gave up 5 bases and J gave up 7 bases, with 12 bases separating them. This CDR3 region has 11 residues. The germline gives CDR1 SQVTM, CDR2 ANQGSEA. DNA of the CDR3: TGCAGCGTTAAAATGAGTTGGGAGCAGTACTTC. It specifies CSVKMSWEQYF.

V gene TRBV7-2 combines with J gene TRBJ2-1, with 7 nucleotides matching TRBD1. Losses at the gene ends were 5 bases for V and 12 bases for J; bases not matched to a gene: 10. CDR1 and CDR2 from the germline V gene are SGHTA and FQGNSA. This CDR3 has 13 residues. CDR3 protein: CASSPERGRWQFF. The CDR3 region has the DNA TGTGCCAGCAGCCCGGAAAGGGGGCGGTGGCAGTTCTTC.

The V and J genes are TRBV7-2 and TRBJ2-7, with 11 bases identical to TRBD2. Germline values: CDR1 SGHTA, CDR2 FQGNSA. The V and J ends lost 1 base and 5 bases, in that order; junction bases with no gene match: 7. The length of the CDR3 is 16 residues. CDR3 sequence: CASSLVASGRTHEQYF. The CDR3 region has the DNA TGTGCCAGCAGCTTAGTAGCTAGCGGGAGGACCCACGAGCAGTACTTC. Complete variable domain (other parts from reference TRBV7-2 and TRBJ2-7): GAGVSQSPSNKVTEKGKDVELRCDPISGHTALYWYRQSLGQGLEFLIYFQGNSAPDKSGLPSDRFSAERTGGSVSTLTIQRTQQEDSAVYLCASSLVASGRTHEQYFGPGTRLTVT.

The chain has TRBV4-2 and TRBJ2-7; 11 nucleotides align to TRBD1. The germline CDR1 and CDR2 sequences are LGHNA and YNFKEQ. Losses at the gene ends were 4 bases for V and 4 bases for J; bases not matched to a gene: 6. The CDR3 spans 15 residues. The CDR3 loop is CASSRLGQGAYEQYF. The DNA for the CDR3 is TGTGCCAGCAGCCGCCTCGGACAGGGGGCTTACGAGCAGTACTTC.

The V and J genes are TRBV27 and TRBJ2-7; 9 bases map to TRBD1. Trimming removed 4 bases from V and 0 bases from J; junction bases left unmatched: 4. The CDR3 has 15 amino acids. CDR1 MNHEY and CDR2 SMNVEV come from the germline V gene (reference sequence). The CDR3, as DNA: TGTGCCAGCAGTTCCGGACAGGGGAACTCCTACGAGCAGTACTTC. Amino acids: CASSSGQGNSYEQYF.

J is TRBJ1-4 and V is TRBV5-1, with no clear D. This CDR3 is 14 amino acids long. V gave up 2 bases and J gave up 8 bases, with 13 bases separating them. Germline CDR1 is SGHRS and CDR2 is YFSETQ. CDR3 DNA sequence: TGCGCCAGCAGCTTCGGTGCGACCGGGGAAAAACTGTTTTTT. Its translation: CASSFGATGEKLFF.

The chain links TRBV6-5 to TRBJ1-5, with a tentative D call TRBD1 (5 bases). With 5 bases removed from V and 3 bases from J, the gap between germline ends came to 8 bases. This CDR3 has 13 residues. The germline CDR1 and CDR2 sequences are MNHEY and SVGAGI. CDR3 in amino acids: CASSTGSNQPQHF. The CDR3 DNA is TGTGCCAGCAGTACAGGTTCCAATCAGCCCCAGCATTTT.

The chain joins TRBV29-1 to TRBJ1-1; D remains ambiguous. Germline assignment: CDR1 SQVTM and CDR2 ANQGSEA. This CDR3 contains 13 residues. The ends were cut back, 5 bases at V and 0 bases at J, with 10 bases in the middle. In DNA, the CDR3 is TGCAGCGTTCGGAGGTTGATGAACACTGAAGCTTTCTTT. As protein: CSVRRLMNTEAFF.

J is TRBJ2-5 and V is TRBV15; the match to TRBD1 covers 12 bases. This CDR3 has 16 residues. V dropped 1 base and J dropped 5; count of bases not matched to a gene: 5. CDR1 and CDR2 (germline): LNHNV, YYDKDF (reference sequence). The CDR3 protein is CATSRGDRGLRETQYF. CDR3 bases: TGTGCCACCAGCAGAGGGGACAGGGGGCTTCGGGAGACCCAGTACTTC.

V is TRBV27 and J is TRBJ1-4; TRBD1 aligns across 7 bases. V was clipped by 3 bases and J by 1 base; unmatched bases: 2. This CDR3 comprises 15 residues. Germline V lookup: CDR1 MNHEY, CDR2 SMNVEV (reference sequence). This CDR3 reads CASSFNRGTNEKLFF. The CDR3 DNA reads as TGTGCCAGCAGTTTTAACAGGGGAACTAATGAAAAACTGTTTTTT.

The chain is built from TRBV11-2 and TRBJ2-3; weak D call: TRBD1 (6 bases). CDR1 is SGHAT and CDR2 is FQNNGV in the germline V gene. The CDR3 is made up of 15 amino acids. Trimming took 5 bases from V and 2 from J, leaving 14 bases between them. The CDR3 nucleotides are TGTGCCAGCAGCCCACGCCGGACAGCCACAGATACGCAGTATTTT. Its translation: CASSPRRTATDTQYF.

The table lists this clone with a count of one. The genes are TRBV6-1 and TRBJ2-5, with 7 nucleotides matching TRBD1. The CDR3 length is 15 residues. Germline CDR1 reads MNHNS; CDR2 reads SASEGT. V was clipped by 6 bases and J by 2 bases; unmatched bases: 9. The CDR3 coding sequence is TGTGCCAGCAGGGAACAGGGGATCCCTCAAGAGACCCAGTACTTC. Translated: CASREQGIPQETQYF.

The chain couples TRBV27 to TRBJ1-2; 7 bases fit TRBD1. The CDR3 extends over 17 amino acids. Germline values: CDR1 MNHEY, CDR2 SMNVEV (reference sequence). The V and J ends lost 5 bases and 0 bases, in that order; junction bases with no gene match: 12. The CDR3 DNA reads TGTGCCAGCAGTCCCACCGACAGGGATGGGGCTAACTATGGCTACACCTTC. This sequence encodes CASSPTDRDGANYGYTF.

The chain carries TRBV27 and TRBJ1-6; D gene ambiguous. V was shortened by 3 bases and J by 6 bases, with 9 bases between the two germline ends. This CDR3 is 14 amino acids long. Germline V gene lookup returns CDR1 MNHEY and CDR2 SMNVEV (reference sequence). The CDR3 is CASSFKQTNSPLHF. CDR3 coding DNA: TGTGCCAGCAGTTTTAAACAGACTAATTCACCCCTCCACTTT.

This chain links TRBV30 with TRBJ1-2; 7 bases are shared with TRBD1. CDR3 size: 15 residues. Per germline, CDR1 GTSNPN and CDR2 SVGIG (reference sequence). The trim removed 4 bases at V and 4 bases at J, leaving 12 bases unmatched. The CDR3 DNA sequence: TGTGCCTGGACGACAGGGCTTTTGCGTGTCTATGGCTACACCTTC. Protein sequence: CAWTTGLLRVYGYTF.